The 5 T cell receptor beta chains listed next were all sequenced from one sample in a study of blood T cell repertoires in COVID-19. Only in-frame clones appear in the TCRdb table, and some are missing; sequencing was by immunoSEQ multiplex PCR. The profile covers about 170,000 clones, with more than 85% appearing a single time and roughly 2.5% taken by the ten largest. The sample was peripheral blood. The source of these receptors is a woman over 75 with COVID-19, enrolled during active disease.

V gene TRBV28 combines with J gene TRBJ1-1, with D possibly matching TRBD1 (6 bases). V lost 8 bases, J lost 0 bases, and 16 bases lay in between. This CDR3 contains 15 residues. Germline lookup yields CDR1 MDHEN and CDR2 SYDVKM. CDR3 nucleotide sequence: TGTGCCAGCCGCGGCTCGACAGGCGTGAACACTGAAGCTTTCTTT. Translated, it gives CASRGSTGVNTEAFF.

The chain employs TRBV19 and TRBJ1-4; possibly TRBD1 for D (5 bases). Trimming cost V 3 bases and J 8 bases, with 7 bases left between them. The CDR3 contains 12 residues. CDR1 is LNHDA, CDR2 SQIVND, per germline (reference sequence). The CDR3 loop is CASSIDSEKLFF. In nucleotides, the CDR3 is TGTGCCAGTAGTATTGACAGCGAAAAACTGTTTTTT. Full variable domain (outside the CDR3, taken from reference TRBV19 and TRBJ1-4): DGGITQSPKYLFRKEGQNVTLSCEQNLNHDAMYWYRQDPGQGLRLIYYSQIVNDFQKGDIAEGYSVSREKKESFPLTVTSAQKNPTAFYLCASSIDSEKLFFGSGTQLSVL.

This chain connects TRBV3-1 (or the pseudogene TRBV3-2) to TRBJ2-2; 10 bases align to TRBD2. After removal of 1 base from V and 1 base from J, the junction contained 0 bases not matched to a gene. Germline CDR1 LGHDT, CDR2 YNNKEL (reference sequence). CDR3 length equals 16 residues. CDR3: CASSQGLAGNTGELFF. CDR3 bases: TGTGCCAGCAGCCAAGGACTAGCGGGGAACACCGGGGAGCTGTTTTTT.

This chain joins TRBV19 and TRBJ2-1, with TRBD2 matching 8 bases. The CDR3 is made up of 16 amino acids. Per the germline V gene, CDR1 is LNHDA and CDR2 is SQIVND (reference sequence). Germline trimming cut 8 bases from V and 1 base from J; bases unmatched to any gene: 10. The CDR3 region has the DNA TGTGCCAGTGGAAATACCGGGACTAGATCCTACAATGAGCAGTTCTTC. This gives the protein CASGNTGTRSYNEQFF. The variable domain in full, completed from reference TRBV19 and TRBJ2-1, reads DGGITQSPKYLFRKEGQNVTLSCEQNLNHDAMYWYRQDPGQGLRLIYYSQIVNDFQKGDIAEGYSVSREKKESFPLTVTSAQKNPTAFYLCASGNTGTRSYNEQFFGPGTRLTVL.

The chain is built from TRBV7-9 and TRBJ1-2, with D maybe TRBD1 (5 bases). Trimming shortened V by 1 base and J by 4 bases, and 7 bases separated the two germline ends. Per the germline V gene, CDR1 is SEHNR and CDR2 is FQNEAQ (reference sequence). The CDR3 runs 13 residues. The CDR3 DNA is TGTGCCAGCAGCTTAGGACAGATCTATGGCTACACCTTC. Amino acid sequence: CASSLGQIYGYTF.